What follows are 2 T cell receptor beta chains derived from one specimen sequenced in a study of lymphopenia after photon versus proton radiotherapy (dated by TCRdb to the late 2010s). To prepare the library, the immunoSEQ multiplex PCR assay was applied. The source is immuneACCESS, and TCRdb retained only in-frame sequences with V and J called. Part of the clones is not carried over; for the studies checked, unresolved V genes explain less than half of this, and the remainder is unexplained. The sample data list about 42,000 clones, and over 80% of these were observed just once. Around a quarter of the sample is held by the ten biggest clonotypes. Sample: peripheral blood, taken from a patient treated with proton-based radiotherapy. The receptors here all came from an older woman with pancreatic cancer.

The J gene is TRBJ1-1, the V gene TRBV28, with D possibly being TRBD1 (5 bases). Trimming removed 5 bases from V and 0 bases from J, with 13 bases in between. There are 15 residues in the CDR3. Germline assignment: CDR1 MDHEN and CDR2 SYDVKM. The CDR3 reads CASSRRTTVNTEAFF. The CDR3, as DNA: TGTGCCAGCAGTCGCCGCACGACAGTGAACACTGAAGCTTTCTTT.

This chain connects TRBV19 to TRBJ1-3; TRBD1 matches at 7 bases. Unmatched junction bases numbered 15, after V lost 6 bases and J lost 1 base. The CDR3 consists of 18 residues. CDR1 is LNHDA, CDR2 SQIVND, per germline (reference sequence). This CDR3 reads CASSKNPTGTASGNTIYF. CDR3 nucleotide sequence: TGTGCCAGTAGCAAAAACCCCACCGGGACAGCTTCTGGAAACACCATATATTTT.